The rows below give T cell receptor beta chains drawn from one sample of a study of identical twins. In TCRdb, the 5' RACE reads were re-called with MiXCR into one record per CDR3 protein. The sample includes 450,000 or so distinct CDR3 sequences, roughly 18% of them seen just once. The sample comprised naive T cells sorted from blood. Receptors originate from a man between 50 and 59 years old in good health. The CDR3 runs from the conserved cysteine through the conserved F or W. The order of the fields is J gene, clone size, D gene, V gene, CDR3 protein, CDR3 DNA. A D gene is named only where the DNA matches it firmly. Part of the rows lack a size; the others show once, few, many or a class for expanded clones.

J: TRBJ2-7; size: many; D: TRBD2; V: TRBV27; CDR3: CASSFSTSGGSEQYF; DNA: TGTGCCAGCAGTTTTTCGACTAGCGGGGGCTCCGAGCAGTACTTC
J: TRBJ2-5; size: NA; D: TRBD1; V: TRBV3-1; CDR3: CASSHTGTGGEYQYF; DNA: TGTGCCAGCAGCCACACCGGGACAGGGGGCGAATACCAGTACTTC
J: TRBJ1-1; size: NA; D: TRBD1; V: TRBV2; CDR3: CASRRGQGVSVTEAFF; DNA: TGTGCCAGCAGGAGGGGACAGGGGGTGAGTGTAACTGAAGCTTTCTTT
J: TRBJ2-7; size: few; D: NA; V: TRBV20-1; CDR3: CSAIPGTQTYEQYF; DNA: TGCAGTGCTATACCCGGGACGCAGACCTACGAGCAGTACTTC
J: TRBJ1-1; size: NA; D: NA; V: TRBV20-1; CDR3: CSAPTVRGRGEAFF; DNA: TGCAGTGCCCCAACCGTTAGAGGGAGGGGTGAAGCTTTCTTT
J: TRBJ1-5; size: NA; D: NA; V: TRBV3-1; CDR3: CASSPAGGNNQPQHF; DNA: TGTGCCAGCAGCCCTGCCGGGGGGAACAATCAGCCCCAGCATTTT
J: TRBJ2-6; size: NA; D: NA; V: TRBV19; CDR3: CASSIPGGGANVLTF; DNA: TGTGCCAGTAGTATTCCGGGTGGTGGGGCCAACGTCCTGACTTTC
J: TRBJ1-5; size: many; D: NA; V: TRBV6-5; CDR3: CASSYGGRDQPQHF; DNA: TGTGCCAGCAGTTACGGGGGGCGAGACCAGCCCCAGCATTTT
J: TRBJ2-7; size: many; D: NA; V: TRBV12-3/TRBV12-4; CDR3: CASSFGLGWEGAYEQYF; DNA: TGTGCCAGCAGTTTTGGGTTGGGTTGGGAAGGAGCCTACGAGCAGTACTTC
J: TRBJ2-2; size: many; D: NA; V: TRBV18; CDR3: CASSPGVTGELFF; DNA: TGTGCCAGCTCACCAGGGGTCACCGGGGAGCTGTTTTTT
J: TRBJ2-1; size: NA; D: TRBD2; V: TRBV2; CDR3: CASSFSGPSYNEQFF; DNA: TGTGCCAGCAGTTTTAGCGGGCCTTCCTACAATGAGCAGTTCTTC
J: TRBJ2-1; size: NA; D: NA; V: TRBV20-1; CDR3: CSASPYGGASHEQFF; DNA: TGCAGTGCTAGCCCCTATGGGGGGGCGAGCCATGAGCAGTTCTTC
J: TRBJ2-1; size: NA; D: TRBD2; V: TRBV4-3; CDR3: CASSQPGLAGDRNEQFF; DNA: TGCGCCAGCAGCCAACCGGGACTAGCGGGAGATCGTAATGAGCAGTTCTTC
J: TRBJ1-1; size: NA; D: NA; V: TRBV7-2; CDR3: CASSPRGGQNTEAFF; DNA: TGTGCCAGCAGCCCGCGCGGGGGACAGAACACTGAAGCTTTCTTT
J: TRBJ2-3; size: many; D: NA; V: TRBV5-1; CDR3: CASSLERDRDTQYF; DNA: TGCGCCAGCAGCTTGGAAAGGGATAGGGATACGCAGTATTTT
J: TRBJ1-1; size: NA; D: TRBD1; V: TRBV27; CDR3: CASSYREPIRTGGVTEAFF; DNA: TGTGCCAGCAGCTATAGGGAACCAATCCGGACAGGTGGGGTCACTGAAGCTTTCTTT
J: TRBJ2-3; size: few; D: NA; V: TRBV10-3; CDR3: CATKGVDTQYF; DNA: TGTGCCACCAAGGGTGTAGATACGCAGTATTTT
J: TRBJ2-3; size: many; D: TRBD2; V: TRBV11-2; CDR3: CASSRRTTSGMGTDTQYF; DNA: TGTGCCAGCAGCCGACGGACTACTAGCGGAATGGGGACAGATACGCAGTATTTT
J: TRBJ1-2; size: NA; D: TRBD1; V: TRBV6-5; CDR3: CASSYAGGEDGYTF; DNA: TGTGCCAGCAGTTACGCAGGGGGCGAAGATGGCTACACCTTC
J: TRBJ1-2; size: many; D: NA; V: TRBV20-1; CDR3: CSARVGTGLNYGYTF; DNA: TGCAGTGCTAGAGTCGGTACAGGCCTAAACTATGGCTACACCTTC
J: TRBJ2-1; size: NA; D: TRBD2; V: TRBV24-1; CDR3: CATSGLLSGRASYNEQFF; DNA: TGTGCCACCAGTGGCCTCCTTAGCGGGAGGGCCTCCTACAATGAGCAGTTCTTC
J: TRBJ2-7; size: many; D: NA; V: TRBV5-1; CDR3: CASSFGRGYYEQYF; DNA: TGCGCCAGCAGCTTCGGCAGGGGCTACTACGAGCAGTACTTC
J: TRBJ2-2; size: NA; D: NA; V: TRBV20-1; CDR3: CSARVGGTGELFF; DNA: TGCAGTGCTAGAGTGGGAGGCACCGGGGAGCTGTTTTTT
J: TRBJ2-1; size: many; D: NA; V: TRBV29-1; CDR3: CSVGGTTDWDGQFF; DNA: TGCAGCGTTGGAGGGACAACGGACTGGGACGGGCAGTTCTTC
J: TRBJ2-2; size: many; D: TRBD2; V: TRBV10-3; CDR3: CAIRTLAGVETGELFF; DNA: TGTGCCATCAGGACATTAGCGGGGGTGGAGACCGGGGAGCTGTTTTTT
J: TRBJ2-1; size: NA; D: TRBD2; V: TRBV3-1; CDR3: CASSQAGLAGGEQFF; DNA: TGTGCCAGCAGCCAGGCGGGACTAGCGGGGGGCGAGCAGTTCTTC
J: TRBJ2-6; size: NA; D: NA; V: TRBV20-1; CDR3: CSARNPSGANVLTF; DNA: TGCAGTGCTAGGAACCCCTCTGGGGCCAACGTCCTGACTTTC
J: TRBJ2-1; size: few; D: NA; V: TRBV6-5; CDR3: CASSLLEGSYNEQFF; DNA: TGTGCCAGCAGCTTACTGGAAGGCTCCTACAATGAGCAGTTCTTC
J: TRBJ2-1; size: NA; D: NA; V: TRBV7-9; CDR3: CASSLGVGAPFNEQFF; DNA: TGTGCCAGCAGCTTGGGGGTGGGAGCCCCCTTCAATGAGCAGTTCTTC
J: TRBJ2-5; size: few; D: NA; V: TRBV5-1; CDR3: CASSLGASSAETQYF; DNA: TGCGCCAGCAGCTTGGGAGCATCTTCAGCAGAGACCCAGTACTTC
J: TRBJ2-7; size: few; D: TRBD1; V: TRBV5-1; CDR3: CASSLGHTGAPSYEQYF; DNA: TGCGCCAGCAGCTTGGGGCATACAGGGGCCCCCTCCTACGAGCAGTACTTC
J: TRBJ1-2; size: NA; D: NA; V: TRBV28; CDR3: CASRAPWGYYGYTF; DNA: TGTGCCAGCAGGGCTCCCTGGGGCTACTATGGCTACACCTTC